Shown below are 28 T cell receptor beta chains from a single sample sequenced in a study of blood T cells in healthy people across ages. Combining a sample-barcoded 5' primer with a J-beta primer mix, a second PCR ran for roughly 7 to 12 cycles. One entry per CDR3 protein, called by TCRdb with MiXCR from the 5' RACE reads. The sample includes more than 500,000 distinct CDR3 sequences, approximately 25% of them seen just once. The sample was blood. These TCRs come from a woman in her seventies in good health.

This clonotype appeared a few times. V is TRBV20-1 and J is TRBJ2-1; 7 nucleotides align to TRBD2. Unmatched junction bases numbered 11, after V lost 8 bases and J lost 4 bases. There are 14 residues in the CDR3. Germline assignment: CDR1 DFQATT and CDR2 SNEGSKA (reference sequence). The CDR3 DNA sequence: TGCAGTCCGCGGGTGGCTAGCGGTTACAATGAGCAGTTCTTC. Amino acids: CSPRVASGYNEQFF.

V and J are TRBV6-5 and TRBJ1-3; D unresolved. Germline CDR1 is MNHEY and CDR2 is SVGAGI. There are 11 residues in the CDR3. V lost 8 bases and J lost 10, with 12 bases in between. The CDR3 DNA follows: TGTGCCAGCGGCACGCTCGCGACCATATATTTT. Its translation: CASGTLATIYF.

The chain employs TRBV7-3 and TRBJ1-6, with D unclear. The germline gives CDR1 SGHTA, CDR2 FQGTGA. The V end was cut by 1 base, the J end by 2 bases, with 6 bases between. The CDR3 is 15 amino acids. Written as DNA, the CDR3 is TGTGCCAGCAGCTTAAACTCAGCCTATAATTCACCCCTCCACTTT. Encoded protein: CASSLNSAYNSPLHF.

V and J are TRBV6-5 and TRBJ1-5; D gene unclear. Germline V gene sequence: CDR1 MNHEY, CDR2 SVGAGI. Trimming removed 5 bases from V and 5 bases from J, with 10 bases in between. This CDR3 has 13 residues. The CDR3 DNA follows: TGTGCCAGCAGTCGGGTTTTTGATCAGCCCCAGCATTTT. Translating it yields CASSRVFDQPQHF.

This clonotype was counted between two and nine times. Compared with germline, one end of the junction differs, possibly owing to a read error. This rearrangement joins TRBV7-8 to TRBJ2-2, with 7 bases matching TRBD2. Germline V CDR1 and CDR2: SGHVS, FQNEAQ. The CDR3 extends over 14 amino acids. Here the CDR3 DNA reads TGTGCCAGCACCCTCGGGCTAGCCGGCGGGGGGCTGTTTTTT. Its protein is CASTLGLAGGGLFF.

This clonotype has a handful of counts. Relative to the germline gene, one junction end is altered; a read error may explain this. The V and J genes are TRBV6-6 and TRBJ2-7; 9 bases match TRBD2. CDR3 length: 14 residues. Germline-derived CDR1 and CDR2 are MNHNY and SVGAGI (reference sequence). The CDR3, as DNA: TGTGCCAGCGGTTACGGCCTAGCGGGGCACGAGCAGTACTTC. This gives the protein CASGYGLAGHEQYF.

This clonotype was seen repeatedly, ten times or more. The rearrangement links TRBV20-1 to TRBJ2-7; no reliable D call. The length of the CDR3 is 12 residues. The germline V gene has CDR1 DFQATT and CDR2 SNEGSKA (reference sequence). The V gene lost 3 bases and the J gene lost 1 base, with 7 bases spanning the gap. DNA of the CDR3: TGCAGTGCTAGGGGCCCTTCCTACGAGCAGTACTTC. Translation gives CSARGPSYEQYF.

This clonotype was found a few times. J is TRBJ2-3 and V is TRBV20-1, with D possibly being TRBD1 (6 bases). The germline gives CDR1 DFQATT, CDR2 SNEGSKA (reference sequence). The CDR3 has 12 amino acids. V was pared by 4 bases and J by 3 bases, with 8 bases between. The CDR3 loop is CSANQGTDTQYF. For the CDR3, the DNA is TGCAGTGCTAATCAGGGGACAGATACGCAGTATTTT.

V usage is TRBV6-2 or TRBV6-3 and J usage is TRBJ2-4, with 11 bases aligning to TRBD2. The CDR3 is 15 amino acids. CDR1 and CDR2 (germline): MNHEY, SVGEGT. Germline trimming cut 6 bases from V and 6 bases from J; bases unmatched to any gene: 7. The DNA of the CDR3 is TGTGCCAGCAGATTAGCGGGGGGGCCTGGAAACATTCAGTACTTC. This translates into CASRLAGGPGNIQYF.

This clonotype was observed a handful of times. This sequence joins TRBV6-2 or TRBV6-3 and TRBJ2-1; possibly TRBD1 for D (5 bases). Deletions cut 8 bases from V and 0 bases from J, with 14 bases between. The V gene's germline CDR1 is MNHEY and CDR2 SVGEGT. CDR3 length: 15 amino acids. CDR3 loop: CASSRGYSSYNEQFF. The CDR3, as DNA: TGTGCCAGCTCAAGGGGATACAGCTCCTACAATGAGCAGTTCTTC.

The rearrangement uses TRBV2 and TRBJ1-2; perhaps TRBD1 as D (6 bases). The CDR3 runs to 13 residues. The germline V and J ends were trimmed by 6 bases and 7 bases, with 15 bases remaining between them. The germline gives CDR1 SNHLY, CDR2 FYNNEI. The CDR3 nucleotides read TGTGCCAGCAGAGCACTACAGGGCACTGGCTACACCTTC. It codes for CASRALQGTGYTF.

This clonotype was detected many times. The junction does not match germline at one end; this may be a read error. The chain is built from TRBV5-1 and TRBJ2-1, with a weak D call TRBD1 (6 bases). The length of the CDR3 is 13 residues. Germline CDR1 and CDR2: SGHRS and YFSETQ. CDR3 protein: CASSLTGYNEQFF. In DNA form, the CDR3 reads TGTGCCAGCAGCTTGACAGGCTACAATGAGCAGTTCTTC.

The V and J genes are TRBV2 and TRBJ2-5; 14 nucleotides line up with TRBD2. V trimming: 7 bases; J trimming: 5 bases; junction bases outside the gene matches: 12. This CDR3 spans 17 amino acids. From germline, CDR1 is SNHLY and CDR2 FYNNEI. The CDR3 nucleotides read TGTGCCAGCACTCTCTCGCCGGGACTAGCGGGGGATGAGACCCAGTACTTC. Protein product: CASTLSPGLAGDETQYF.

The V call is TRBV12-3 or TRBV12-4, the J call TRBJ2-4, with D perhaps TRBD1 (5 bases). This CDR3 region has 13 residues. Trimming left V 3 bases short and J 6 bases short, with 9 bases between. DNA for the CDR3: TGTGCCAGCAGTTTCGGGCAGGGAAACATTCAGTACTTC. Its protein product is CASSFGQGNIQYF.

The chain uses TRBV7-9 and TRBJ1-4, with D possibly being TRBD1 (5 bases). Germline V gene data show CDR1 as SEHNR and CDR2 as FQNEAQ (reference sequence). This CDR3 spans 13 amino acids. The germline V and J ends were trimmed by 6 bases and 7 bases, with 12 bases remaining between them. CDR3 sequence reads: CASSRDGFEKLFF. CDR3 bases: TGTGCCAGCAGTCGGGACGGGTTTGAAAAACTGTTTTTT.

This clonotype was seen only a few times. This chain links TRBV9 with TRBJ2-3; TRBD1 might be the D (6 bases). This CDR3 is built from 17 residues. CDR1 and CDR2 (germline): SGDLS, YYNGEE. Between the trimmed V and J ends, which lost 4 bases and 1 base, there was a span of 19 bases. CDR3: CASSFRGREAGTDTQYF. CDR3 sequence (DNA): TGTGCCAGCAGCTTCAGGGGAAGGGAAGCGGGCACAGATACGCAGTATTTT. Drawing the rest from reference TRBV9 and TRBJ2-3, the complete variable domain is DSGVTQTPKHLITATGQRVTLRCSPRSGDLSVYWYQQSLDQGLQFLIQYYNGEERAKGNILERFSAQQFPDLHSELNLSSLELGDSALYFCASSFRGREAGTDTQYFGPGTRLTVL.

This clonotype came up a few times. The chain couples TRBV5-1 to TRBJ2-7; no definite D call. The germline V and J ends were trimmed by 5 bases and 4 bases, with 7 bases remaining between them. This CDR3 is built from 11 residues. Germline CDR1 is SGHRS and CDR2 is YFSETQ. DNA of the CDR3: TGCGCCAGCAGAAATCTATACGAGCAGTACTTC. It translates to CASRNLYEQYF.

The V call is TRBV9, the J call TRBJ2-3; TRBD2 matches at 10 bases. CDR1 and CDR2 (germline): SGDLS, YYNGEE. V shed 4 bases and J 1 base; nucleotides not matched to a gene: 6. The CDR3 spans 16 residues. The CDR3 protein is CASSPWGTSGTDTQYF. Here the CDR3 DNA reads TGTGCCAGCAGCCCATGGGGGACTAGCGGCACAGATACGCAGTATTTT.

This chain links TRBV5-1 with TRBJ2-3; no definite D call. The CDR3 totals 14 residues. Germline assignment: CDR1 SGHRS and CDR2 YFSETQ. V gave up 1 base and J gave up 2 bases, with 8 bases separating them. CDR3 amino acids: CASSLLAPTDTQYF. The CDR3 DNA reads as TGCGCCAGCAGCTTGTTAGCTCCCACAGATACGCAGTATTTT.

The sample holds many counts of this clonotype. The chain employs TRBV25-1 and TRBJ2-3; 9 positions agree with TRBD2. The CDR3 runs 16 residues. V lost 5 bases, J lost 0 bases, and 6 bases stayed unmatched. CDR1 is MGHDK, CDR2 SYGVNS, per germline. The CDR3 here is CASSPLAGSSTDTQYF. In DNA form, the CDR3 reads TGTGCCAGCAGTCCTCTAGCGGGGTCTAGCACAGATACGCAGTATTTT.

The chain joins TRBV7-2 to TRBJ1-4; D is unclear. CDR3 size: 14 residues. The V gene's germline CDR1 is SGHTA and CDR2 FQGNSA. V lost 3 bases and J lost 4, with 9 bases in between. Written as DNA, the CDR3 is TGTGCCAGCAGCTTGAGAGGCGTTAATGAAAAACTGTTTTTT. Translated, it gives CASSLRGVNEKLFF.

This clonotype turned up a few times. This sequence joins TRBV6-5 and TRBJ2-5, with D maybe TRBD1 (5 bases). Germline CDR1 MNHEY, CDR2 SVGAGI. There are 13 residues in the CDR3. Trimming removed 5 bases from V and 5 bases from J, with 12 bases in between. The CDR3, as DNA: TGTGCCAGCAGTAGACGACAGACCGAGACCCAGTACTTC. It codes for CASSRRQTETQYF.

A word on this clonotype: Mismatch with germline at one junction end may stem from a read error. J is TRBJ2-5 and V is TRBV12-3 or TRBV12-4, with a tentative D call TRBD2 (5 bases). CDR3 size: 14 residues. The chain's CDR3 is CASRAPRGNETRYF. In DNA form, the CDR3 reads TGTGCCAGCAGAGCCCCCCGGGGTAACGAGACCCGGTACTTC.

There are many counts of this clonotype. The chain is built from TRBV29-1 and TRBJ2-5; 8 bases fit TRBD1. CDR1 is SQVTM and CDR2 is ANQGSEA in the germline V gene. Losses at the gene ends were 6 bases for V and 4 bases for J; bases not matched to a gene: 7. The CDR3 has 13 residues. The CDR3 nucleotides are TGCAGCGTCGGACAGGGCGGAGGAGAGACCCAGTACTTC. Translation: CSVGQGGGETQYF.

The DNA of the CDR3 is TGTGCCAGCAGTGACGGGGCCACAGAATACAATGAGCAGTTCTTC. Translating gives CASSDGATEYNEQFF. The J gene is TRBJ2-1, the V gene TRBV6-1; D may be TRBD1 or TRBD2 (5 bases each). CDR1 and CDR2 (germline): MNHNS, SASEGT. V lost 3 bases and J 4 bases, leaving 13 bases between the germline ends. CDR3 length: 15 residues.

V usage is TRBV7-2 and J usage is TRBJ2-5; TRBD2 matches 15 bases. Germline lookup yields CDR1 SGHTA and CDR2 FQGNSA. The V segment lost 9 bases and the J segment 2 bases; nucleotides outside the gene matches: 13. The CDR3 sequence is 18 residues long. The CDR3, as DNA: TGTGCCAGTAGCCCTGGGACTAGCGGGGGGAGTGGGCAAGAGACCCAGTACTTC. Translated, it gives CASSPGTSGGSGQETQYF.

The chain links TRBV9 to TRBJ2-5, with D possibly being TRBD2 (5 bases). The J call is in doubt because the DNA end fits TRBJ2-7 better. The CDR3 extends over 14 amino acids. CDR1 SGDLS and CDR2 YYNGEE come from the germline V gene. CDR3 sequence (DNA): TGTGCCAGCAGCGTAGAAGGACTTACATACGAGCAGTACTTC. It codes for CASSVEGLTYEQYF.

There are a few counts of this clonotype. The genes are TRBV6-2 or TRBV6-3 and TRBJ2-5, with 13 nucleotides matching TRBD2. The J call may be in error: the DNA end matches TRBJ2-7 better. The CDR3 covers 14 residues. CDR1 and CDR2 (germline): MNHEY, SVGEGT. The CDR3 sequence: CASIGLAGAYEQYF. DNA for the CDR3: TGTGCCAGCATCGGACTAGCGGGGGCCTACGAGCAGTACTTC.